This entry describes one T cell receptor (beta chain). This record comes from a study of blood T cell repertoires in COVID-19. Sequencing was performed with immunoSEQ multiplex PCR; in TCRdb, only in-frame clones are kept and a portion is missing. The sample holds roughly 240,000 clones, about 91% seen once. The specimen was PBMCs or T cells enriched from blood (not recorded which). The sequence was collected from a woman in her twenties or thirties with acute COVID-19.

CDR3 in amino acids: CASSLARDYGYTF. The CDR3 nucleotides are TGTGCCAGCAGCTTAGCCCGGGACTATGGCTACACCTTC. This rearrangement joins TRBV7-2 to TRBJ1-2; D is unresolved. Trimming pared 0 bases from V and 3 bases from J, leaving 5 bases between. CDR1 and CDR2 (germline): SGHTA, FQGNSA. The CDR3 runs 13 residues.